This T cell receptor (beta chain) was observed in a study of blood T cells in healthy people across ages. Germline CDR1 is MNHEY and CDR2 is SVGAGI. This CDR3 has 14 residues. With 6 bases removed from V and 4 bases from J, the gap between germline ends came to 16 bases. The use of a sample-barcoded 5' primer and a J-beta primer mix characterized a second PCR of roughly 6 to 11 cycles. A single record per CDR3 protein comes from TCRdb applying MiXCR to the 5' RACE reads. The data contain roughly 1.5 million distinct CDR3 sequences, under 55% of them seen just once; the ten biggest clones take up about 4.1%.

This TCR was recovered from a young woman in good health. The J gene is TRBJ2-7, the V gene TRBV6-5; D may correspond to TRBD1 or TRBD2 (5 bases each). The sample was blood. CDR3 bases: TGTGCCAGCAGAATACTCCTGGGGGAATACGAGCAGTACTTC. Its translation is CASRILLGEYEQYF.